The 15 T cell receptor beta chains given below trace back to one sample, sequenced in a study of shared clonotypes between healthy human individuals. Profiling relied on immunoSEQ multiplex PCR, and the TCRdb table lists in-frame clones only, not all of them. The profile shows fewer than 650,000 clones, 76% of them singletons. The material sequenced was PBMCs. These receptors were collected from a woman in her forties in good health. Some clones in this sample may be carry-over from other donors' samples.

The chain combines TRBV19 with TRBJ2-7, with 11 bases lining up with TRBD2. The J segment lost 0 bases and the V segment lost 9 bases, leaving 7 bases of the junction unmatched. This CDR3 has 15 amino acids. Germline loops: CDR1 LNHDA, CDR2 SQIVND (reference sequence). CDR3 DNA: TGTGCCAGCACCCTCGGGACTAGCGGCTCCTACGAGCAGTACTTC. Its translation is CASTLGTSGSYEQYF.

This clone was recorded a few times. This chain joins TRBV21-1 and TRBJ2-3. TRBV21-1 is a listed pseudogene. This CDR3 has 13 residues. The CDR3 region is CASSRDNGDTQYF. The DNA for the CDR3 is TGTGCCAGCAGCAGGGATAACGGAGATACGCAGTATTTT.

This clone showed up just once. J is TRBJ2-1 and V is TRBV7-3, with D perhaps matching TRBD2 (5 bases). CDR3 length: 15 residues. V dropped 4 bases and J dropped 8 bases, with 18 bases sitting between them. Germline CDR1 reads SGHTA; CDR2 reads FQGTGA. This CDR3 is CASSSLVSSSHEQFF. In DNA form, the CDR3 reads TGTGCCAGCAGCTCTTTAGTGTCTAGCTCCCATGAGCAGTTCTTC.

The sample holds a few counts of this clone. This sequence joins TRBV6-6 and TRBJ2-5, with D perhaps matching TRBD2 (6 bases). Trimming cost V 6 bases and J 1 base, with 12 bases left between them. This CDR3 comprises 14 residues. The germline CDR1 and CDR2 sequences are MNHNY and SVGAGI (reference sequence). CDR3 in amino acids: CASRGGGAQETQYF. As DNA, the CDR3 is TGTGCCAGCAGGGGGGGAGGAGCCCAAGAGACCCAGTACTTC.

This sequence joins TRBV30 and TRBJ1-3; D is ambiguous. The V end lost 2 bases, the J end lost 4 bases, and 6 bases lay between the germline ends. CDR1 is GTSNPN, CDR2 SVGIG, per germline (reference sequence). The CDR3 extends over 12 amino acids. CDR3 loop: CAWSLMGNTIYF. Written as DNA, the CDR3 is TGTGCCTGGAGTTTGATGGGAAACACCATATATTTT.

The chain recombines TRBV19 with TRBJ2-7; 10 bases are a match to TRBD1. Per the germline V gene, CDR1 is LNHDA and CDR2 is SQIVND (reference sequence). V dropped 7 bases and J dropped 3; count of bases not matched to a gene: 6. CDR3 length equals 14 residues. The CDR3 loop is CASKNGQGVYEQYF. The CDR3 bases are TGTGCCAGTAAAAACGGACAGGGGGTCTACGAGCAGTACTTC.

The chain is built from TRBV15 and TRBJ2-3; no firm D call. V was pared by 2 bases and J by 4 bases, with 16 bases between. This CDR3 is 16 amino acids long. In germline, CDR1 is LNHNV, CDR2 YYDKDF (reference sequence). This CDR3 is CATSRRESLGADTQYF. In DNA form, the CDR3 reads TGTGCCACCAGCAGACGTGAGAGCTTGGGCGCAGATACGCAGTATTTT.

The chain links TRBV4-3 to TRBJ2-7; tentatively, D is TRBD1 (5 bases). Deletions cut 0 bases from V and 9 bases from J, with 12 bases between. The CDR3 contains 13 residues. Germline loops: CDR1 LGHNA, CDR2 YSLEER. The DNA of the CDR3 is TGCGCCAGCAGCCAAGAAATTCTAGACAGGCAGTACTTC. Amino acids: CASSQEILDRQYF.

This chain uses TRBV5-1 with TRBJ2-2; tentatively, D is TRBD2 (6 bases). The CDR3 length is 15 residues. Germline-derived CDR1 and CDR2 are SGHRS and YFSETQ. V lost 4 bases and J lost 2, with 12 bases in between. DNA of the CDR3: TGCGCCAGCAGCCTGGCCGGACTAAACACCGGGGAGCTGTTTTTT. Translated, it gives CASSLAGLNTGELFF.

This chain connects TRBV5-6 to TRBJ2-5; TRBD1 matches at 7 bases. The J call may be wrong; the DNA end is better matched by TRBJ2-7. From germline, CDR1 is SGHDT and CDR2 YYEEEE. CDR3 size: 13 residues. The CDR3 loop is CASNRDSSYEQYF. DNA of the CDR3: TGTGCCAGCAACCGGGACAGCTCCTACGAGCAGTACTTC.

The CDR3 loop is CASSLQGSVVTGELFF. CDR3 in DNA: TGTGCCAGCAGCTTACAGGGTAGCGTAGTAACCGGGGAGCTGTTTTTT. The V gene is TRBV7-2, the J gene TRBJ2-2; D is possibly TRBD1 or TRBD2 (5 bases each). Germline CDR1 reads SGHTA; CDR2 reads FQGNSA. The CDR3 runs 16 residues. Trimming removed 2 bases at V and 5 bases at J, with 15 bases between. The full variable domain, in which reference TRBV7-2 and TRBJ2-2 provide the parts outside the CDR3, is GAGVSQSPSNKVTEKGKDVELRCDPISGHTALYWYRQSLGQGLEFLIYFQGNSAPDKSGLPSDRFSAERTGGSVSTLTIQRTQQEDSAVYLCASSLQGSVVTGELFFGEGSRLTVL.

The chain employs TRBV11-3 and TRBJ2-3; D gene uncertain. Trimming took off 0 bases at V and 2 bases at J, with 3 bases between the two ends. Germline V gene sequence: CDR1 SGHNT, CDR2 YENEEA. CDR3 size: 13 residues. The CDR3 here is CASSLETTDTQYF. The CDR3 region has the DNA TGTGCCAGCAGCTTAGAGACCACAGATACGCAGTATTTT.

This clone showed up many times. The V gene is TRBV27, the J gene TRBJ1-6; no firm D call. CDR3 length equals 14 residues. Looked up from germline, CDR1 is MNHEY and CDR2 is SMNVEV (reference sequence). V dropped 4 bases and J dropped 2 bases, with 6 bases sitting between them. CDR3 amino acids: CASSSPAYNSPLHF. DNA for the CDR3: TGTGCCAGCAGTTCTCCCGCCTATAATTCACCCCTCCACTTT.

The V call is TRBV27, the J call TRBJ2-6; D unresolved. Between the trimmed V and J ends, which lost 2 bases and 4 bases, there was a span of 6 bases. CDR1 MNHEY and CDR2 SMNVEV come from the germline V gene (reference sequence). This CDR3 has 14 residues. The DNA for the CDR3 is TGTGCCAGCAGTTTAAACCGGGGGGCCAACGTCCTGACTTTC. Residues: CASSLNRGANVLTF.

This chain links TRBV2 with TRBJ2-4; D might be TRBD1 or TRBD2, each matching 6 bases. CDR1 is SNHLY and CDR2 is FYNNEI in the germline V gene. The CDR3 length is 15 residues. Deletions cut 7 bases from V and 8 bases from J, with 21 bases between. CDR3 DNA: TGTGCCAGCACTGGATTTTGGGGGGCCTGGGACATTCAGTACTTC. Encoded protein: CASTGFWGAWDIQYF.